This TCR beta chain was documented in a study of CD8 T cells in ankylosing spondylitis. Study results and caveats: Some of these motif variants have turned up before, in reports on reactive arthritis synovial fluid and blood. Matched ankylosing spondylitis synovial fluid reportedly contained a significantly enriched population of disease-linked clones. Clones linked with disease were CD8+ and fairly uncommon in the peripheral blood. In ankylosing spondylitis blood, a motif of 7 to 9 highly homologous TCR beta variants appeared characteristic.

This clonotype has at least ten counts. Its antigen remains unidentified. Generation of TCR beta libraries employed quantitative 5'-RACE incorporating molecular barcodes. TCRdb passed the 5' RACE reads through MiXCR, listing each CDR3 protein once. The data show a few hundred thousand distinct CDR3 sequences, 5.5% to 7.5% seen once. This sequence was found in a male donor with ankylosing spondylitis. Material for sequencing was blood, either unsorted or a sorted T cell fraction (not recorded which).

For the CDR3, the DNA is TGCAGCGTTGAAGTGGGCGAATTTCAAATGAAGCAGTTCTTC. Amino acids: CSVEVGEFQMKQFF. The genes are TRBV29-1 and TRBJ2-1; D is ambiguous. CDR3 length equals 14 residues. V lost 1 base to trimming and J lost 11 bases, with 18 bases between them. Per germline, CDR1 SQVTM and CDR2 ANQGSEA.